The following is a T cell receptor (beta chain) sequence with its context. The antigen is unknown. The sampling schedule covered blood at baseline, cycle 4 day 1, and cycle 7 day 1. The V gene's germline CDR1 is SNHLY and CDR2 FYNNEI. CDR3 size: 15 residues. Trimming removed 6 bases at V and 5 bases at J, with 16 bases between. Sequenced by immunoSEQ multiplex PCR; TCRdb stores in-frame clones only, minus some. The data contain tens of thousands of clones, approximately 80% of them singletons. The data belong to a study of OX40 agonist ivuxolimab in advanced cancers. Study context: Patients were dosed intravenously with ivuxolimab at 0.01 to 10 mg/kg every 2 weeks.

Study-wide results and caveats: At 0.1 to 3.0 mg/kg, CD4+ and CD8+ blood T cells expanded clonally by week 6. Expanded clones tended on average to be more numerous among CD8+ T cells than CD4+.

This sample comprised CD4+ or CD8+ T cells sorted from blood, obtained in a trial of the OX40 agonist ivuxolimab. This chain links TRBV2 with TRBJ2-2, with D possibly TRBD2 on 7 matching bases. The clonotype comes from an adult with an advanced solid tumor such as melanoma, head and neck, liver or kidney cancer. Written as DNA, the CDR3 is TGTGCCAGCAGACGAGGGGGGGCCAGGACCGGGGAGCTGTTTTTT. It specifies CASRRGGARTGELFF.